This T cell receptor beta chain emerged from a study of T cells in Graves' hyperthyroidism and ophthalmopathy. Study in general: Upon initial diagnosis and before any treatment, peripheral blood was collected.

Note on this clonotype: No antigen is known for it.

The CDR3 length is 18 residues. Unmatched junction bases numbered 18, after V lost 8 bases and J lost 5 bases. RNA transcripts served as the template for amplifying TCR beta CDR3 regions. The HTBI set primed first-round TCR CDR3 RT-PCR. MiXCR was run by TCRdb on the multiplex PCR reads, yielding one entry per CDR3 protein. The table includes about 550,000 distinct CDR3 sequences, around 20% detected once. Study outcomes and limitations: A model of 13 V-J features distinguished ophthalmopathy from stable hyperthyroidism. Blood also contained most expanded thyroid clonotypes above 0.001.

Patients between 18 and 65 years old had hyperthyroidism, newly diagnosed and lasting under 2 months. Sequences were obtained from blood. This rearrangement joins TRBV12-3 or TRBV12-4 to TRBJ2-2; 9 bases agree with TRBD2. The receptor comes from a man aged 18 to 29 with Graves' hyperthyroidism. The CDR3 loop is CASLGPFLAGGHTGELFF. The CDR3 DNA is TGTGCCAGCCTGGGCCCCTTCCTGGCGGGAGGGCATACCGGGGAGCTGTTTTTT.